The next 5 T cell receptor beta chains were all read from a single sample in a study of Graves' ophthalmopathy and Graves' hyperthyroidism. As the template, RNA transcripts were used to amplify TCR beta CDR3 regions. HTBI-primed first-round RT-PCR preceded second-round multiplex PCR. TCRdb reanalysed the multiplex PCR reads using MiXCR and keeps one entry per CDR3 protein. The sample lists some 250,000 distinct CDR3 sequences, around 45% occurring once. Sequences were obtained from peripheral blood. The receptors shown here come from an adult man with Graves' ophthalmopathy.

This rearrangement joins TRBV2 to TRBJ2-2, with D uncertain. The V gene's germline CDR1 is SNHLY and CDR2 FYNNEI. This CDR3 contains 14 residues. V was cut by 6 bases and J by 4 bases, with 12 bases left in between. The CDR3 protein is CASRKDVRTGELFF. In nucleotides, the CDR3 is TGTGCCAGCAGGAAGGACGTGCGCACCGGGGAGCTGTTTTTT.

CDR3 in amino acids: CASSESPYSGELFF. In DNA, the CDR3 is TGCGCCAGCAGTGAGTCCCCCTACTCCGGGGAGCTGTTTTTT. The rearrangement joins TRBV10-1 to TRBJ2-2, with D hard to call. The ends were cut back, 0 bases at V and 6 bases at J, with 8 bases in the middle. Germline CDR1 reads WNHNN; CDR2 reads SYGVQD (reference sequence). CDR3 size: 14 residues.

This clonotype was detected a few times. J is TRBJ2-2 and V is TRBV20-1; no definite D call. V was pared by 8 bases and J by 5 bases, with 21 bases between. Germline-derived CDR1 and CDR2 are DFQATT and SNEGSKA (reference sequence). This CDR3 region has 15 residues. The CDR3 sequence is CSTYYASHGTGELFF. In DNA, the CDR3 is TGCAGTACTTACTACGCTTCCCACGGAACCGGGGAGCTGTTTTTT.

The rearrangement joins TRBV9 to TRBJ2-6, with D perhaps TRBD2 (5 bases). Germline CDR1 SGDLS, CDR2 YYNGEE. V dropped 7 bases and J dropped 2 bases, with 13 bases sitting between them. CDR3 length equals 15 residues. DNA of the CDR3: TGTGCCAGCGGCGGGTTGAGCACTGGGGCCAACGTCCTGACTTTC. Amino acid sequence: CASGGLSTGANVLTF.

The rearrangement joins TRBV20-1 to TRBJ1-5, with TRBD1 matching 9 bases. V was clipped by 6 bases and J by 6 bases; unmatched bases: 6. The V gene's germline CDR1 is DFQATT and CDR2 SNEGSKA (reference sequence). This CDR3 region has 13 residues. CDR3: CSARDRELQPQHF. The CDR3 nucleotides read TGCAGTGCCAGGGACAGGGAACTTCAGCCCCAGCATTTT.